Below are 2 T cell receptor beta chains sequenced from a single sample in a study of cytomegalovirus exposure and HLA in healthy donors. Primers included in the PCR were 60 Vbeta and 13 Jbeta primers. Assay used: immunoSEQ multiplex PCR; TCRdb lists only in-frame clones, some missing. The sample yields 150,000 or so clones, 83% seen once. Sequenced input: PBMCs. The receptors stem from a man aged 45-65 years in good health and CMV-seropositive.

V gene TRBV9 combines with J gene TRBJ2-2; 10 positions agree with TRBD2. The CDR3 is 17 amino acids. Germline loops: CDR1 SGDLS, CDR2 YYNGEE. V lost 0 bases, J lost 4 bases, and 6 bases stayed unmatched. The CDR3 is CASSVGQRGGSTGELFF. The CDR3 nucleotides are TGTGCCAGCAGCGTAGGGCAGCGGGGGGGGAGCACCGGGGAGCTGTTTTTT.

This clone was detected once. The chain has TRBV13 and TRBJ1-3; TRBD1 aligns across 8 bases. There are 16 residues in the CDR3. Germline CDR1 and CDR2: PRHDT and FYEKMQ (reference sequence). J was trimmed by 2 bases and V by 1 base; bases with no gene match: 4. Here the CDR3 DNA reads TGTGCCAGCAGCTTAGACGGGACAGGCCCTGGAAACACCATATATTTT. Translating gives CASSLDGTGPGNTIYF. Full variable domain (missing parts from reference TRBV13 and TRBJ1-3): AAGVIQSPRHLIKEKRETATLKCYPIPRHDTVYWYQQGPGQDPQFLISFYEKMQSDKGSIPDRFSAQQFSDYHSELNMSSLELGDSALYFCASSLDGTGPGNTIYFGEGSWLTVV.